Listed here are 28 T cell receptor beta chains from one sample, sequenced in a study of CD8+ T cells in alopecia areata (dated by TCRdb to 2016 to 2019). The receptor library was made with the immunoSEQ multiplex PCR assay. RNA was extracted from all samples and reverse transcribed into cDNA as template for TCR sequencing. TCRdb mirrors the immuneACCESS table, restricted to in-frame sequences. Some clones are absent from its copies; in checked studies, under half trace to an unresolved V gene, and the reason for the others is unknown. This sample holds a few hundred thousand clones; around 65% were observed only once. The ten largest clones add up to about 1.2% of the sample. Read against the paper, the sample's treatment or condition label means: oral pan-JAK inhibitor, 5-10 mg twice daily. Sequenced here: CD4+ T cells sorted from blood, sampled around week 44, from a patient treated with tofacitinib. These TCRs come from a human donor with alopecia areata.

The chain uses TRBV29-1 and TRBJ1-5; a possible D gene is TRBD1 (5 bases). The germline V and J ends were trimmed by 4 bases and 5 bases, with 12 bases remaining between them. The CDR3 totals 13 residues. Per germline, CDR1 SQVTM and CDR2 ANQGSEA. CDR3: CSVAAGVYQPQHF. As DNA, the CDR3 is TGCAGCGTTGCCGCGGGGGTCTATCAGCCCCAGCATTTT.

The V gene is TRBV27, the J gene TRBJ1-2; perhaps TRBD1 as D (6 bases). The CDR3 has 13 amino acids. CDR1 is MNHEY and CDR2 is SMNVEV in the germline V gene (reference sequence). Trimming left V 4 bases short and J 8 bases short, with 14 bases between. The CDR3 is CASSYQGLMGYTF. DNA of the CDR3: TGTGCCAGCAGTTACCAGGGGTTAATGGGCTACACCTTC.

J is TRBJ2-1 and V is TRBV18, with 9 nucleotides matching TRBD1. The CDR3 extends over 16 amino acids. Germline values: CDR1 KGHSH, CDR2 LQKENI. After removal of 6 bases from V and 8 bases from J, the junction contained 14 bases not matched to a gene. CDR3 in amino acids: CASSPKQGAIFYEQFF. CDR3 in DNA: TGTGCCAGCTCGCCCAAACAGGGGGCAATTTTCTATGAGCAGTTCTTC.

The chain carries TRBV7-9 and TRBJ1-1, with TRBD1 as a possible D gene (6 bases). Trimming left V 3 bases short and J 2 bases short, with 16 bases between. The CDR3 covers 16 residues. The germline V gene has CDR1 SEHNR and CDR2 FQNEAQ (reference sequence). The DNA for the CDR3 is TGTGCCAGCAGCTTTCTCCAGGGGTCTTTAAACACTGAAGCTTTCTTT. The encoded protein is CASSFLQGSLNTEAFF.

This chain connects TRBV2 to TRBJ1-4; tentatively, D is TRBD1 (5 bases). V lost 8 bases to trimming and J lost 5 bases, with 15 bases between them. CDR3 length: 14 amino acids. Germline V gene data show CDR1 as SNHLY and CDR2 as FYNNEI. CDR3 nucleotide sequence: TGTGCCAGCGGCCTGGGGGGAAGCAATGAAAAACTGTTTTTT. Amino acids: CASGLGGSNEKLFF.

This clone was recorded once. The V call is TRBV9, the J call TRBJ1-1, with TRBD1 matching over 7 bases. The CDR3 has 15 residues. Germline-derived CDR1 and CDR2 are SGDLS and YYNGEE. V dropped 4 bases and J dropped 1; count of bases not matched to a gene: 7. CDR3 sequence (DNA): TGTGCCAGCAGCTTTACAGGGGTTAAGAACACTGAAGCTTTCTTT. Amino acids: CASSFTGVKNTEAFF. Filled out from reference TRBV9 and TRBJ1-1, the complete variable domain reads DSGVTQTPKHLITATGQRVTLRCSPRSGDLSVYWYQQSLDQGLQFLIQYYNGEERAKGNILERFSAQQFPDLHSELNLSSLELGDSALYFCASSFTGVKNTEAFFGQGTRLTVV.

There are many counts of this clone. The chain employs TRBV5-6 and TRBJ2-1; perhaps TRBD1 as D (6 bases). V was shortened by 0 bases and J by 2 bases, with 9 bases between the two germline ends. Germline-derived CDR1 and CDR2 are SGHDT and YYEEEE. This CDR3 comprises 15 residues. The CDR3 DNA is TGTGCCAGCAGCTTGGACAGGGAAACCTACAATGAGCAGTTCTTC. This encodes CASSLDRETYNEQFF. Looking up the rest from reference TRBV5-6 and TRBJ2-1 gives the full variable domain: DAGVTQSPTHLIKTRGQQVTLRCSPKSGHDTVSWYQQALGQGPQFIFQYYEEEERQRGNFPDRFSGHQFPNYSSELNVNALLLGDSALYLCASSLDRETYNEQFFGPGTRLTVL.

The V call is TRBV7-2, the J call TRBJ2-7; 7 bases map to TRBD2. The CDR3 loop spans 16 amino acids. Per germline, CDR1 SGHTA and CDR2 FQGNSA. V lost 3 bases and J lost 2; bases outside the gene matches: 10. The CDR3: CASSLISGSLAYEQYF. CDR3 DNA sequence: TGTGCCAGCAGCTTGATTAGCGGGTCCCTAGCCTACGAGCAGTACTTC.

The genes are TRBV7-2 and TRBJ1-6; possibly TRBD1 for D (6 bases). The germline V gene has CDR1 SGHTA and CDR2 FQGNSA. The germline V and J ends were trimmed by 1 base and 3 bases, with 13 bases remaining between them. CDR3 length equals 17 residues. The CDR3 loop reads CASSLGAQGNYNSPLHF. CDR3 in DNA: TGTGCCAGCAGCTTAGGCGCTCAGGGGAACTATAATTCACCCCTCCACTTT.

This sequence joins TRBV11-3 and TRBJ2-7; D is possibly TRBD1 (6 bases). V lost 4 bases, J lost 0 bases, and 13 bases lay in between. CDR3 length equals 15 residues. Germline assignment: CDR1 SGHNT and CDR2 YENEEA. In nucleotides, the CDR3 is TGTGCCAGCAGCTCATACCGGGACACCTCCTACGAGCAGTACTTC. Translated: CASSSYRDTSYEQYF.

The chain is built from TRBV29-1 and TRBJ1-2; 7 bases are shared with TRBD1. The V and J ends lost 4 bases and 7 bases, in that order; junction bases with no gene match: 18. The CDR3 totals 16 residues. Germline V CDR1 and CDR2: SQVTM, ANQGSEA. CDR3 DNA sequence: TGCAGCGTTGGAATGATCGGGACAGAGTTTTCCGGTGGCTACACCTTC. It is translated as CSVGMIGTEFSGGYTF.

J is TRBJ1-5 and V is TRBV19, with D unresolved. CDR3 size: 12 residues. V was clipped by 3 bases and J by 5 bases, with 5 bases between them. Germline CDR1 and CDR2: LNHDA and SQIVND (reference sequence). The CDR3 region is CASSMSYQPQHF. The CDR3, as DNA: TGTGCCAGTAGTATGAGTTATCAGCCCCAGCATTTT.

V gene TRBV19 combines with J gene TRBJ1-1, with a weak D call TRBD1 (6 bases). The V end was cut by 6 bases, the J end by 1 base, with 9 bases between. The CDR3 covers 13 residues. Germline-derived CDR1 and CDR2 are LNHDA and SQIVND (reference sequence). The CDR3 region has the DNA TGTGCCAGTAGGACGACAGGGAACACTGAAGCTTTCTTT. Translating it yields CASRTTGNTEAFF.

On this clone: Possible read error: a much larger clone is one base away. This sample also contains other DNA sequences that code for the same CDR3. The chain couples TRBV7-3 to TRBJ2-2; TRBD1 agrees at 8 bases. V lost 8 bases to trimming and J lost 1 base; unmatched junction nucleotides: 3. This CDR3 comprises 14 residues. Germline V CDR1 and CDR2: SGHTA, FQGTGA. The CDR3 bases are TGTGCCAGCCGTGGGACAGGGAACACCGGGGAGCTGTTTTTT. Protein sequence: CASRGTGNTGELFF.

This CDR3 reads CSVVPGTYEQYF. CDR3 DNA: TGCAGCGTCGTTCCCGGGACTTACGAGCAGTACTTC. This chain links TRBV29-1 with TRBJ2-7, with a tentative D call TRBD2 (6 bases). Germline CDR1 SQVTM, CDR2 ANQGSEA. Trimming took 6 bases from V and 4 from J, leaving 13 bases between them. The CDR3 spans 12 residues.

This clone has more than one count but fewer than ten. The chain couples TRBV29-1 to TRBJ2-1; 10 nucleotides line up with TRBD2. The CDR3 length is 16 residues. V dropped 4 bases and J dropped 4; count of bases not matched to a gene: 10. Germline V gene lookup returns CDR1 SQVTM and CDR2 ANQGSEA. CDR3 in DNA: TGCAGCGTTGGACGTAGCGGGGGGCCTCGTTACAATGAGCAGTTCTTC. This codes for CSVGRSGGPRYNEQFF.

This rearrangement joins TRBV29-1 to TRBJ2-1; 8 bases line up with TRBD1. V dropped 7 bases and J dropped 12; count of bases not matched to a gene: 11. This CDR3 has 12 residues. Germline V gene sequence: CDR1 SQVTM, CDR2 ANQGSEA. CDR3 region: CSGGQGSVVQFF. CDR3 coding DNA: TGCAGCGGAGGACAGGGTAGTGTTGTGCAGTTCTTC.

V is TRBV11-2 and J is TRBJ2-7; 9 bases are shared with TRBD2. The V and J ends lost 6 bases and 2 bases, in that order; junction bases with no gene match: 5. The CDR3 is 14 amino acids. From germline, CDR1 is SGHAT and CDR2 FQNNGV. The CDR3 is CASRRASGAYEQYF. The CDR3 nucleotides read TGTGCCAGCAGAAGGGCTAGCGGGGCCTACGAGCAGTACTTC.

The chain links TRBV30 to TRBJ1-2; the match to TRBD1 covers 7 bases. With V trimmed by 7 bases and J by 4 bases, 9 bases remained unmatched. The length of the CDR3 is 13 residues. CDR1 and CDR2 (germline): GTSNPN, SVGIG (reference sequence). CDR3 residues: CASPRQGGYGYTF. The DNA of the CDR3 is TGTGCCTCTCCCCGACAGGGCGGCTATGGCTACACCTTC.

The J gene is TRBJ2-1, the V gene TRBV15; D is unclear. The V end lost 1 base, the J end lost 2 bases, and 9 bases lay between the germline ends. The CDR3 contains 15 residues. CDR1 and CDR2 from the germline V gene are LNHNV and YYDKDF (reference sequence). CDR3 DNA sequence: TGTGCCACCAGCAGAGCTAGGGTAACCTACAATGAGCAGTTCTTC. This codes for CATSRARVTYNEQFF. Filled out from reference TRBV15 and TRBJ2-1, the complete variable domain reads DAMVIQNPRYQVTQFGKPVTLSCSQTLNHNVMYWYQQKSSQAPKLLFHYYDKDFNNEADTPDNFQSRRPNTSFCFLDIRSPGLGDTAMYLCATSRARVTYNEQFFGPGTRLTVL.

This clone was detected once. The genes are TRBV7-8 and TRBJ2-3, with D possibly matching TRBD2 (5 bases). In germline, CDR1 is SGHVS, CDR2 FQNEAQ. CDR3 size: 17 residues. V gave up 7 bases and J gave up 0 bases, with 20 bases separating them. The CDR3 bases are TGTGCCAGCACGCGCGGCAGGACGACTACTAGCACAGATACGCAGTATTTT. It specifies CASTRGRTTTSTDTQYF.

The V call is TRBV30, the J call TRBJ2-7, with D uncertain. V lost 0 bases, J lost 5 bases, and 8 bases lay in between. The CDR3 is made up of 12 amino acids. The germline gives CDR1 GTSNPN, CDR2 SVGIG (reference sequence). CDR3 sequence: CAWSVMGNEQYF. DNA for the CDR3: TGTGCCTGGAGTGTAATGGGGAACGAGCAGTACTTC.

J is TRBJ2-7 and V is TRBV29-1, with D perhaps TRBD1 or TRBD2 (5 bases each). CDR1 and CDR2 from the germline V gene are SQVTM and ANQGSEA. The length of the CDR3 is 12 residues. The CDR3 loop reads CSAEMGDYEQYF. The CDR3 region has the DNA TGCTCGGCTGAAATGGGGGACTACGAGCAGTACTTC.

This clone was picked up a small number of times. The chain is built from TRBV11-2 and TRBJ1-4; 8 nucleotides agree with TRBD1. Germline V gene sequence: CDR1 SGHAT, CDR2 FQNNGV. V was clipped by 5 bases and J by 10 bases; unmatched bases: 9. This CDR3 has 14 residues. CDR3 in DNA: TGTGCCAGCAGCACGCGCAGGGGGCAACCAAAACTGTTTTTT. Translation gives CASSTRRGQPKLFF.

This clone has just a few counts. This sequence joins TRBV5-6 and TRBJ1-2, with 7 bases aligning to TRBD1. Trimming at V came to 4 bases and at J to 8 bases, leaving 14 bases not matched to a gene. Germline CDR1 SGHDT, CDR2 YYEEEE. The CDR3 length is 15 residues. The CDR3 region has the DNA TGTGCCAGCAGCCTGAGGGGACAGCTCTCGCGGGGCTACACCTTC. Encoded protein: CASSLRGQLSRGYTF.

The chain combines TRBV6-6 with TRBJ2-3; D call uncertain. Germline V lookup: CDR1 MNHNY, CDR2 SVGAGI (reference sequence). V lost 0 bases to trimming and J lost 2 bases, with 12 bases between them. The CDR3 is made up of 16 amino acids. CDR3 DNA sequence: TGTGCCAGCAGTTACTCGTCCCTAGGGCACACAGATACGCAGTATTTT. Protein sequence: CASSYSSLGHTDTQYF.

This chain links TRBV5-1 with TRBJ2-5, with 7 bases identical to TRBD1. J was trimmed by 4 bases and V by 3 bases; bases with no gene match: 6. CDR1 is SGHRS, CDR2 YFSETQ, per germline. The CDR3 is made up of 14 amino acids. CDR3 bases: TGCGCCAGCAGCTCGTTGACAGGGACAGAGACCCAGTACTTC. Translating it yields CASSSLTGTETQYF.

The chain links TRBV29-1 to TRBJ1-5, with D possibly being TRBD1 (5 bases). Germline assignment: CDR1 SQVTM and CDR2 ANQGSEA. This CDR3 is 14 amino acids long. Deletions cut 4 bases from V and 3 bases from J, with 13 bases between. CDR3 region: CSVVETDLNQPQHF. The CDR3 region has the DNA TGCAGCGTTGTGGAGACAGACCTCAATCAGCCCCAGCATTTT.